This T cell receptor (beta chain) was retrieved from a study of somatic mutations in cytotoxic T cells in rheumatoid arthritis. Study context: There were some V beta antibody-stained T-cell populations flow-sorted at nearly 100% purity, and these included V beta1+ cells sequenced for TCRB. Overall study findings and caveats: TRBV07's slight underrepresentation, observed in rheumatoid arthritis patients, lacked adjustment for multiple comparisons. CD8+ T-cell clonality did not differ significantly between rheumatoid arthritis patients and age-matched healthy controls.

In this sample, this clone turned up a few times. Its antigen is still unknown. Libraries were prepared by immunoSEQ multiplex PCR; TCRdb keeps only in-frame clonotypes and omits some of them. The table lists 6,700 or so clones, 60% to 75% of them singletons, with over 40% in the top ten. V was cut by 0 bases and J by 2 bases, with 9 bases left in between. This CDR3 has 15 residues. Germline V gene sequence: CDR1 SGHDT, CDR2 YYEEEE. The sequencing sample was made of CD8+ T cells sorted from blood. This clonotype was obtained from a man aged 35 to 55 in good health. The V and J genes are TRBV5-6 and TRBJ2-1, with D perhaps matching TRBD2 (5 bases). The DNA of the CDR3 is TGTGCCAGCAGCTTGGTTAGCGTAACCTACAATGAGCAGTTCTTC. Its protein is CASSLVSVTYNEQFF.